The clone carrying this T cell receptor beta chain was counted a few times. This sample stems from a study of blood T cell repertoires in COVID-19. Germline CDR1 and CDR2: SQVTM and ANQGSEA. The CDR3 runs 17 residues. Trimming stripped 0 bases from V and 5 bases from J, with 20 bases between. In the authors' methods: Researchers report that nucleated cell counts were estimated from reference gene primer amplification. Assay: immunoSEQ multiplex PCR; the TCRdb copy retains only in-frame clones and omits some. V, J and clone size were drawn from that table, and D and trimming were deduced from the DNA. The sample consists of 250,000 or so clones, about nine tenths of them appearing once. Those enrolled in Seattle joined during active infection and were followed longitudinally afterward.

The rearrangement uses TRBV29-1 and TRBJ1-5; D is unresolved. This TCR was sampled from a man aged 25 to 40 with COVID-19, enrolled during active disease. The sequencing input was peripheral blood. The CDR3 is CSVEDPRKSLCHQPQHF. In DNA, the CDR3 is TGCAGCGTTGAAGATCCCCGCAAAAGCCTATGTCATCAGCCCCAGCATTTT.